This TCR beta chain was captured in a study of persistence of HIV-infected CD4 T cells. The V end lost 1 base, the J end lost 1 base, and 6 bases lay between the germline ends. The CDR3 runs to 14 residues. Looked up from germline, CDR1 is SEHNR and CDR2 is FQNEAQ (reference sequence). An overlapping HIV-1 Gag peptide pool stimulated these cells at 0.95 to 1 ug/peptide/mL. CD40L-negative CD69-negative CD45RO-high memory CD4+ T cells were sorted as populations depleted of antigen-responding cells. On this clone: Its antigen remains unidentified.

Sequencing used immunoSEQ version 4 in survey mode. Assay: immunoSEQ multiplex PCR; the TCRdb copy retains only in-frame clones and omits some. This table has just under 65,000 clones, about 77% appearing once. The sample consisted of CD4+ T cells sorted from PBMCs after roughly 18-hour stimulation, taken from a patient who received antiretroviral therapy. V gene TRBV7-9 combines with J gene TRBJ2-3; no firm D call. The receptor comes from an adult man with HIV who was CMV-seropositive. The CDR3 region is CASSLGKGTDTQYF. The CDR3 DNA reads TGTGCCAGCAGCTTAGGCAAGGGCACAGATACGCAGTATTTT.